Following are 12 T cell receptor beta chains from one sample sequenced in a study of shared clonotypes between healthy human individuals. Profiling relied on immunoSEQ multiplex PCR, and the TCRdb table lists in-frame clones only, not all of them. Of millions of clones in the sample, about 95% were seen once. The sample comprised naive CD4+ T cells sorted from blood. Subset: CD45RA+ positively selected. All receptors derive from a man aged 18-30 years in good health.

CDR3: CASRGSDGNEKLFF. In nucleotides, the CDR3 is TGCGCCAGCCGCGGCTCGGACGGTAATGAAAAACTGTTTTTT. The chain recombines TRBV4-1 with TRBJ1-4; D gene unclear. V lost 8 bases, J lost 4 bases, and 14 bases lay in between. CDR1 and CDR2 (germline): MGHRA, YSYEKL. The CDR3 consists of 14 residues.

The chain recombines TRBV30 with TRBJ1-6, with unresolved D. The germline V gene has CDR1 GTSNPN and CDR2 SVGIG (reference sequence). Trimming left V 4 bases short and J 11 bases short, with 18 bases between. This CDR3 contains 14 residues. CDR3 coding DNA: TGTGCCTGGAAGGGAGGGTTCTTAGGAGCACCCCTCCACTTT. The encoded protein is CAWKGGFLGAPLHF.

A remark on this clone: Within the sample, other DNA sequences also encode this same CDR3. CDR3 sequence (DNA): TGTGCCATCAGTGAGTCCGGGGGGAGGAACACTGAAGCTTTCTTT. This translates into CAISESGGRNTEAFF. This chain uses TRBV10-3 with TRBJ1-1; tentatively, D is TRBD1 (5 bases). The CDR3 runs to 15 residues. V shed 0 bases and J shed 1 base, with 9 bases lying between them. CDR1 is ENHRY, CDR2 SYGVKD, per germline.

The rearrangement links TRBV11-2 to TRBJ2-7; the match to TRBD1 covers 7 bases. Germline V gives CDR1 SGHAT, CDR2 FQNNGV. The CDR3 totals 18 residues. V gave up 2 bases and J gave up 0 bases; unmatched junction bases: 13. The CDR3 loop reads CASSLPVLTGDPSYEQYF. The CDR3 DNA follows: TGTGCCAGCAGCTTACCGGTGTTAACAGGGGACCCCTCCTACGAGCAGTACTTC.

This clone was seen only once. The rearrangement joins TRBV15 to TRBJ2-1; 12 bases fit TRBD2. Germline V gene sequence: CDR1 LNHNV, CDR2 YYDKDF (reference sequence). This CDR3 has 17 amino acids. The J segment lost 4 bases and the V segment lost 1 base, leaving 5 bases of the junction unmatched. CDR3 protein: CATSRGTSGTLYNEQFF. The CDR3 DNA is TGTGCCACCAGCAGAGGGACTAGCGGGACATTATACAATGAGCAGTTCTTC.

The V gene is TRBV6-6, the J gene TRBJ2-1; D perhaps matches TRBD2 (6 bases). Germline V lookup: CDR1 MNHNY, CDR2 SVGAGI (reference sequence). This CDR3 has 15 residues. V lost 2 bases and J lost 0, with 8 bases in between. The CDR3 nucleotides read TGTGCCAGCAGTTACGGGGACTTCTCCTACAATGAGCAGTTCTTC. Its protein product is CASSYGDFSYNEQFF.

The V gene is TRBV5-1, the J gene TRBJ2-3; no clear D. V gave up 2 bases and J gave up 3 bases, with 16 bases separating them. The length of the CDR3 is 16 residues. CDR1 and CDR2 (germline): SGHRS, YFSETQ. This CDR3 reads CASSFVMGLSTDTQYF. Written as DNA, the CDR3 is TGCGCCAGCAGCTTCGTGATGGGATTAAGTACAGATACGCAGTATTTT. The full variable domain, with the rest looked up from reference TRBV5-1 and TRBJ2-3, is KAGVTQTPRYLIKTRGQQVTLSCSPISGHRSVSWYQQTPGQGLQFLFEYFSETQRNKGNFPGRFSGRQFSNSRSEMNVSTLELGDSALYLCASSFVMGLSTDTQYFGPGTRLTVL.

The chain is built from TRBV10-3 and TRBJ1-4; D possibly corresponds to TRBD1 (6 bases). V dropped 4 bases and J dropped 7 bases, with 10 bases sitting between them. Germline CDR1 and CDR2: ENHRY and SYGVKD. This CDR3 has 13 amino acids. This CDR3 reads CAISGGGSEKLFF. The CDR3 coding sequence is TGTGCCATCAGTGGAGGGGGGAGTGAAAAACTGTTTTTT.

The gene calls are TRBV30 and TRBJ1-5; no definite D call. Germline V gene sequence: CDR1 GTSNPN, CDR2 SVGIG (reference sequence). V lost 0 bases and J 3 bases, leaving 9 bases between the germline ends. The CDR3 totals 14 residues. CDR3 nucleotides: TGTGCCTGGAGTGTAAAACGAGACAATCAGCCCCAGCATTTT. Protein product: CAWSVKRDNQPQHF. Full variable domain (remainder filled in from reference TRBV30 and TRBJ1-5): SQTIHQWPATLVQPVGSPLSLECTVEGTSNPNLYWYRQAAGRGLQLLFYSVGIGQISSEVPQNLSASRPQDRQFILSSKKLLLSDSGFYLCAWSVKRDNQPQHFGDGTRLSIL.

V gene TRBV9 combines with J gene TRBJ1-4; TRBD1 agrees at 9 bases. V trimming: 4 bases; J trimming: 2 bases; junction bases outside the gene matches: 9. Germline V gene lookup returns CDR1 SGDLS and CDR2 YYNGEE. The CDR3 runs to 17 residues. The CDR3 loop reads CASSTLTGGATNEKLFF. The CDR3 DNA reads TGTGCCAGCAGCACCCTCACAGGGGGCGCGACTAATGAAAAACTGTTTTTT.

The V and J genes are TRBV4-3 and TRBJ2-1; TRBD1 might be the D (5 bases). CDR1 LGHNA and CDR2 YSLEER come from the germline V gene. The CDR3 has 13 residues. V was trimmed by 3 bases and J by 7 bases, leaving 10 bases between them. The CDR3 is CASSHSRVNEQFF. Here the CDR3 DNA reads TGCGCCAGCAGCCATAGCAGGGTTAATGAGCAGTTCTTC.

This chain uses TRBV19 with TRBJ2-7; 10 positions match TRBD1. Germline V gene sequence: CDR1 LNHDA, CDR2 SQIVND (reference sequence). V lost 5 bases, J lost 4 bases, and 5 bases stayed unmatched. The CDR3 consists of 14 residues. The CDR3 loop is CASSEGQGRYEQYF. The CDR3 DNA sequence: TGTGCCAGTAGTGAGGGACAGGGGAGATACGAGCAGTACTTC.